The 27 T cell receptor beta chains below all came from one sample that was sequenced in a study of early T cells in non-severe SARS-CoV-2 infection. Via MiXCR, TCRdb re-called the 5' RACE reads, giving one row per CDR3 protein. The top ten clones hold 6.5% to 8% of a sample with roughly 110,000 distinct CDR3 sequences, around 10% of them seen once. Sequenced material: whole blood. These receptor sequences come from an adult who was a healthcare worker with PCR-confirmed SARS-CoV-2 infection or an uninfected control (not recorded which).

This clonotype has just a few counts. This chain connects TRBV6-1 to TRBJ2-3; 12 nucleotides line up with TRBD2. The CDR3 runs to 14 residues. Germline V gene sequence: CDR1 MNHNS, CDR2 SASEGT. V shed 6 bases and J 6 bases; nucleotides not matched to a gene: 4. The CDR3 region is CASRLAGGPDTQYF. The CDR3 DNA reads as TGTGCCAGCAGGCTAGCGGGAGGGCCCGATACGCAGTATTTT.

This clonotype was counted at least ten times. DNA of the CDR3: TGTGCCAGCACCCGGACAGGGGGAGGTACCGGGGAGCTGTTTTTT. Translation: CASTRTGGGTGELFF. The J gene is TRBJ2-2, the V gene TRBV2, with 10 bases identical to TRBD1. CDR3 size: 15 residues. Germline CDR1 and CDR2: SNHLY and FYNNEI. Losses at the gene ends were 7 bases for V and 5 bases for J; bases not matched to a gene: 7.

This clonotype was seen at least ten times. The genes are TRBV20-1 and TRBJ2-7; D is unresolved. Per the germline V gene, CDR1 is DFQATT and CDR2 is SNEGSKA (reference sequence). Deletions cut 3 bases from V and 5 bases from J, with 8 bases between. This CDR3 is built from 11 residues. The CDR3 protein is CSARVKDEQYF. CDR3 nucleotide sequence: TGCAGTGCTAGGGTCAAAGACGAGCAGTACTTC.

This clonotype has at least ten counts. The chain uses TRBV7-6 and TRBJ2-7; the match to TRBD2 covers 8 bases. This CDR3 contains 15 residues. V lost 1 base to trimming and J lost 7 bases; unmatched junction nucleotides: 9. CDR1 is SGHVS and CDR2 is FNYEAQ in the germline V gene. The CDR3 reads CASSLERGLEREQYF. The CDR3 DNA follows: TGTGCCAGCAGCTTAGAAAGGGGACTAGAGAGGGAGCAGTACTTC.

The sample holds a few counts of this clonotype. V and J are TRBV20-1 and TRBJ2-4; D gene uncertain. Germline lookup yields CDR1 DFQATT and CDR2 SNEGSKA (reference sequence). This CDR3 has 16 residues. The V end lost 4 bases, the J end lost 0 bases, and 16 bases lay between the germline ends. CDR3 nucleotides: TGCAGTGCTACGTCCGTCCTACCTCTAGCCAAAAACATTCAGTACTTC. This encodes CSATSVLPLAKNIQYF.

The chain recombines TRBV3-1 with TRBJ1-3; maybe TRBD1 (5 bases). Germline V lookup: CDR1 LGHDT, CDR2 YNNKEL (reference sequence). The V end was cut by 3 bases, the J end by 2 bases, with 14 bases between. The CDR3 is 16 amino acids. The CDR3 spells CASSQGYDRPGNTIYF. CDR3 DNA sequence: TGTGCCAGCAGCCAGGGCTACGACAGACCTGGAAACACCATATATTTT.

In this sample, this clonotype turned up a few times. V and J are TRBV18 and TRBJ2-3; 13 nucleotides agree with TRBD2. This CDR3 contains 20 residues. In germline, CDR1 is KGHSH, CDR2 LQKENI. The trim removed 3 bases at V and 0 bases at J, leaving 12 bases unmatched. The CDR3 spells CASSPTPGLAGIKSTDTQYF. Here the CDR3 DNA reads TGTGCCAGCTCACCGACTCCGGGACTAGCGGGGATTAAAAGCACAGATACGCAGTATTTT.

This clonotype was recorded at least ten times. The rearrangement links TRBV28 to TRBJ2-1; 7 nucleotides align to TRBD1. V lost 5 bases, J lost 14 bases, and 12 bases stayed unmatched. This CDR3 region has 13 residues. The germline gives CDR1 MDHEN, CDR2 SYDVKM. Here the CDR3 reads CASSPYRGRRKFF. The DNA of the CDR3 is TGTGCCAGCAGTCCTTACAGGGGCCGCCGAAAGTTCTTC.

The V gene is TRBV5-5, the J gene TRBJ2-1; D might be TRBD2 (6 bases). CDR3 size: 18 residues. Germline V CDR1 and CDR2: SGHKS, YYEKEE (reference sequence). Trimming pared 2 bases from V and 7 bases from J, leaving 25 bases between. CDR3 region: CASSFSVPGTLTQNEQFF. The CDR3 DNA reads TGTGCCAGCAGCTTCTCTGTACCGGGGACTCTGACCCAAAATGAGCAGTTCTTC.

This clonotype was detected many times. This sequence joins TRBV3-1 and TRBJ2-7, with D unresolved. Germline lookup yields CDR1 LGHDT and CDR2 YNNKEL (reference sequence). Deletions cut 2 bases from V and 4 bases from J, with 3 bases between. This CDR3 has 11 amino acids. This CDR3 is CASSQQYEQYF. The CDR3 DNA is TGTGCCAGCAGCCAACAGTACGAGCAGTACTTC.

The genes are TRBV11-2 and TRBJ2-5; D gene unclear. V was trimmed by 5 bases and J by 5 bases, leaving 9 bases between them. CDR1 SGHAT and CDR2 FQNNGV come from the germline V gene. CDR3 length: 12 amino acids. CDR3 amino acids: CASSPLPETQYF. In DNA, the CDR3 is TGTGCCAGCAGCCCCCTTCCGGAGACCCAGTACTTC.

Only a few counts were recorded for this clonotype. J is TRBJ1-5 and V is TRBV7-2; D unclear. The V end was cut by 4 bases, the J end by 6 bases, with 7 bases between. Germline CDR1 SGHTA, CDR2 FQGNSA. The CDR3 length is 12 residues. The CDR3 DNA sequence: TGTGCCAGCAGCTCGGGCCTTCAGCCCCAGCATTTT. The encoded protein is CASSSGLQPQHF. Together with reference TRBV7-2 and TRBJ1-5, the CDR3 gives the full variable domain: GAGVSQSPSNKVTEKGKDVELRCDPISGHTALYWYRQSLGQGLEFLIYFQGNSAPDKSGLPSDRFSAERTGGSVSTLTIQRTQQEDSAVYLCASSSGLQPQHFGDGTRLSIL.

This clonotype appeared many times. The rearrangement uses TRBV3-1 and TRBJ2-3, with 8 bases aligning to TRBD1. Trimming removed 5 bases from V and 6 bases from J; junction bases left unmatched: 10. This CDR3 has 15 amino acids. Per the germline V gene, CDR1 is LGHDT and CDR2 is YNNKEL (reference sequence). The CDR3 loop reads CASSYGQGLGDTQYF. DNA of the CDR3: TGTGCCAGCAGCTACGGACAGGGCCTCGGGGATACGCAGTATTTT.

This clonotype was detected many times. The chain uses TRBV14 and TRBJ2-1; TRBD2 agrees at 9 bases. The length of the CDR3 is 16 residues. Germline loops: CDR1 SGHDN, CDR2 FVKESK. V gave up 0 bases and J gave up 0 bases; unmatched junction bases: 0. DNA for the CDR3: TGTGCCAGCAGCCAAGATAGCGGGAGCTCCTACAATGAGCAGTTCTTC. Residues: CASSQDSGSSYNEQFF. Drawing the rest from reference TRBV14 and TRBJ2-1, the complete variable domain is EAGVTQFPSHSVIEKGQTVTLRCDPISGHDNLYWYRRVMGKEIKFLLHFVKESKQDESGMPNNRFLAERTGGTYSTLKVQPAELEDSGVYFCASSQDSGSSYNEQFFGPGTRLTVL.

This clonotype was found a few times. The chain couples TRBV2 to TRBJ2-7, with TRBD2 as a possible D gene (6 bases). V was shortened by 11 bases and J by 5 bases, with 19 bases between the two germline ends. This CDR3 spans 13 amino acids. Germline V lookup: CDR1 SNHLY, CDR2 FYNNEI. CDR3 coding DNA: TGTGCCGGGGGGTTTCACCGAGGAGACGAGCAGTACTTC. Encoded protein: CAGGFHRGDEQYF.

This chain connects TRBV29-1 to TRBJ2-5; 9 bases map to TRBD1. Germline V gene sequence: CDR1 SQVTM, CDR2 ANQGSEA. This CDR3 contains 12 residues. Trimming at V came to 6 bases and at J to 5 bases, leaving 4 bases not matched to a gene. This chain's CDR3 is CSVRTGAETQYF. The CDR3 region has the DNA TGCAGCGTCCGGACAGGGGCCGAGACCCAGTACTTC.

This clonotype turned up a few times. This CDR3 reads CASSSLYTEAFF. The CDR3 DNA follows: TGCGCCAGCAGCTCCTTATACACTGAAGCTTTCTTT. This chain links TRBV4-1 with TRBJ1-1, with unresolved D. The CDR3 extends over 12 amino acids. Germline assignment: CDR1 MGHRA and CDR2 YSYEKL. The V gene lost 5 bases and the J gene lost 3 bases, with 7 bases spanning the gap.

This clonotype has a handful of counts. The chain recombines TRBV7-6 with TRBJ2-5; D perhaps matches TRBD1 (6 bases). CDR3 size: 18 residues. CDR1 is SGHVS, CDR2 FNYEAQ, per germline. Trimming cost V 5 bases and J 2 bases, with 24 bases left between them. This CDR3 reads CASSPTRITGPLQETQYF. The CDR3 DNA reads as TGTGCCAGCAGCCCCACCAGGATCACAGGGCCCCTTCAAGAGACCCAGTACTTC.

There are a few counts of this clonotype. The chain is built from TRBV4-3 and TRBJ2-2; TRBD1 matches at 7 bases. This CDR3 contains 17 residues. In germline, CDR1 is LGHNA, CDR2 YSLEER. The ends lost 2 bases at V and 3 bases at J; junction bases unmatched: 9. CDR3 sequence: CASSQPTGQLHTGELFF. CDR3 DNA sequence: TGCGCCAGCAGCCAACCGACGGGACAGTTGCACACCGGGGAGCTGTTTTTT.

This clonotype has ten or more counts. The chain carries TRBV27 and TRBJ2-7; tentatively, D is TRBD1 (6 bases). Trimming left V 2 bases short and J 2 bases short, with 10 bases between. CDR1 and CDR2 from the germline V gene are MNHEY and SMNVEV (reference sequence). The CDR3 length is 14 residues. The DNA of the CDR3 is TGTGCCAGCAGTTTAGACAGGAATACCTACGAGCAGTACTTC. As protein: CASSLDRNTYEQYF.

CDR3 loop: CASSERDRANYEQYF. Written as DNA, the CDR3 is TGTGCCAGCAGTGAAAGGGACCGAGCGAACTACGAGCAGTACTTC. The chain links TRBV2 to TRBJ2-7; D is tentatively TRBD1 or TRBD2 (5 bases each). Germline CDR1 reads SNHLY; CDR2 reads FYNNEI. The V end was cut by 2 bases, the J end by 3 bases, with 14 bases between. CDR3 length: 15 amino acids.

This clonotype has a handful of counts. The chain links TRBV11-2 to TRBJ2-7; D is undetermined. The CDR3 has 13 residues. Germline assignment: CDR1 SGHAT and CDR2 FQNNGV. V dropped 6 bases and J dropped 2 bases, with 11 bases sitting between them. The CDR3 nucleotides read TGTGCCAGCAGAGGGCTGAAGGCCTACGAGCAGTACTTC. Amino acids: CASRGLKAYEQYF.

This clonotype was picked up a small number of times. The chain joins TRBV29-1 to TRBJ2-5; D gene uncertain. The CDR3 is 11 residues long. Trimming removed 3 bases at V and 2 bases at J, with 4 bases between. Germline lookup yields CDR1 SQVTM and CDR2 ANQGSEA. The CDR3 loop reads CSVDWQETQYF. The CDR3 DNA is TGCAGCGTTGACTGGCAAGAGACCCAGTACTTC.

This clonotype was seen at least ten times. The chain joins TRBV10-2 to TRBJ2-2; D ambiguous. V was trimmed by 3 bases and J by 5 bases, leaving 13 bases between them. Germline CDR1 is WSHSY and CDR2 is SAAADI. This CDR3 region has 15 residues. CDR3 region: CASSEWSTLTGELFF. In nucleotides, the CDR3 is TGCGCCAGCAGTGAATGGAGTACATTGACCGGGGAGCTGTTTTTT.

The genes are TRBV12-3 or TRBV12-4 and TRBJ2-5, with D unclear. Between the trimmed V and J ends, which lost 8 bases and 3 bases, there was a span of 7 bases. The CDR3 is 11 amino acids. The CDR3 region has the DNA TGTGCCAGCCGTCGGGAAGAGACCCAGTACTTC. This gives the protein CASRREETQYF.

This clonotype was detected ten times or more. This chain connects TRBV6-1 to TRBJ2-1, with 10 bases lining up with TRBD2. The CDR3 totals 17 residues. Germline CDR1 is MNHNS and CDR2 is SASEGT. The V segment lost 7 bases and the J segment 6 bases; nucleotides outside the gene matches: 15. The DNA for the CDR3 is TGTGCCAGCATGACCCTGTGGCTAGCGGGAGTACCCAATGAGCAGTTCTTC. It yields the protein CASMTLWLAGVPNEQFF.

This chain connects TRBV28 to TRBJ2-1, with TRBD1 matching 9 bases. V was clipped by 4 bases and J by 6 bases; unmatched bases: 4. Germline CDR1 is MDHEN and CDR2 is SYDVKM. The CDR3 spans 14 residues. Here the CDR3 reads CASSYRGRLNEQFF. DNA of the CDR3: TGTGCCAGCAGTTACAGGGGGCGCCTCAATGAGCAGTTCTTC.